A selection of T cell receptor beta chains follows, all from one sample in a study of shared clonotypes between healthy human individuals. Here immunoSEQ multiplex PCR was the method, and the copy in TCRdb shows in-frame clones only, minus some. The sample has around 1.9 million clones; around 95% are singletons. The specimen sequenced was naive CD8+ T cells from PBMCs. The origin of the receptors is a man aged 18-30 years in good health. Some clones in this sample may be carry-over from other donors' samples. Each CDR3 is given with its conserved first and last residue. The D gene is left open where the match is weak.

J | V | D | DNA | CDR3
TRBJ2-7 | TRBV13 | NA | TGTGCCAGCAGCGCCCGGGACAACTACTACGAGCAGTACTTC | CASSARDNYYEQYF
TRBJ2-7 | TRBV27 | NA | TGTGCCAGCAGCCTCCAACCGCCGCGGGACTCCTACGAGCAGTACTTC | CASSLQPPRDSYEQYF
TRBJ1-1 | TRBV29-1 | NA | TGCAGCGTTGAACGGCCGGAACGCACTGAAGCTTTCTTT | CSVERPERTEAFF
TRBJ2-2 | TRBV25-1 | NA | TGTGCCAGCACGTCTGTATGGGGGGAGCTGTTTTTT | CASTSVWGELFF
TRBJ2-7 | TRBV5-1 | NA | TGCGCCAGCAGCGCGCCTGAAGGCGACGTCGGCGAGCAGTACTTC | CASSAPEGDVGEQYF
TRBJ2-7 | TRBV27 | TRBD1 | TGTGCCAGCAGTTTAAGAGGACAGGGGGCCTGGGAGCAGTACTTC | CASSLRGQGAWEQYF
TRBJ1-1 | TRBV4-1 | NA | TGCGCCAGCAGTGGGGTAACTGAAGCTTTCTTT | CASSGVTEAFF
TRBJ2-7 | TRBV27 | TRBD1 | TGTGCCAGCAGAGCCTACTGGGACAGCTACGAGCAGTACTTC | CASRAYWDSYEQYF
TRBJ2-2 | TRBV27 | TRBD2 | TGTGCCAGCAGTTTGGGACTAGCGGGAGTCACCGGGGAGCTGTTTTTT | CASSLGLAGVTGELFF
TRBJ2-3 | TRBV7-2 | NA | TGTGCCAGCAGCAATGGGGGCTACCGGGGAGATACGCAGTATTTT | CASSNGGYRGDTQYF
TRBJ1-2 | TRBV7-9 | NA | TGTGCCAGCAGCCAACATCCGCGAGCCTATGGCTACACCTTC | CASSQHPRAYGYTF
TRBJ2-1 | TRBV15 | NA | TGCGCCACCAGCAGAGATTTTGGGGTCAGCTCCTACAATGAGCAGCTCTTC | CATSRDFGVSSYNEQLF
TRBJ2-1 | TRBV7-9 | NA | TGTGCCACCAAAGTTGGAGCCTACAATGAGCAGTTCTTC | CATKVGAYNEQFF
TRBJ2-5 | TRBV27 | NA | TGTGCCAGCAGTACAGCCAGTAGATACCAAGAGACCCAGTACTTC | CASSTASRYQETQYF
TRBJ1-1 | TRBV27 | NA | TGTGCCAGCAGTTTGACAGCTTTGAACACTGAAGCTTTCTTT | CASSLTALNTEAFF
TRBJ1-2 | TRBV21-1 | NA | TGTGCCAGCAGCACCCCCGCGGGACAGCCTCCCTATGGCTACACCTTC | CASSTPAGQPPYGYTF
TRBJ2-3 | TRBV28 | NA | TGTGCCAGCAGTTTGGACCCACAGGGGAGGGTCACAGATACGCAGTATTTT | CASSLDPQGRVTDTQYF
TRBJ1-2 | TRBV6-1 | NA | TGTGCCAGCAGTGAGGACCCCTTAGCGGTTGTTGGCTACACCTTC | CASSEDPLAVVGYTF
TRBJ2-7 | TRBV6-1 | NA | TGTGCCAGCAGTGAAGGTACCTTTAGCTCCTACGAGCAGTACTTC | CASSEGTFSSYEQYF
TRBJ1-3 | TRBV11-2 | NA | TGTGCCAGCTCCCAGAACCTTATAAGCTCTGGAAACACCATATATTTT | CASSQNLISSGNTIYF
TRBJ1-2 | TRBV19 | NA | TGTGCCAGTAGCTACGCCGGCGGCAACTATGGCTACACCTTC | CASSYAGGNYGYTF
TRBJ2-7 | TRBV10-2 | NA | TGCGCCAGCAGTGAGACAGGGAAGGTCGACGAGCAGTACTTC | CASSETGKVDEQYF
TRBJ2-7 | TRBV5-5 | NA | TGTGCCAGCAGCTTGGCGGCAGGGTCTTACGAGCAGTACTTC | CASSLAAGSYEQYF
TRBJ2-7 | TRBV5-1 | TRBD2 | TGCGCCAGCTTCCAGCGGGAGTACGAGCAGTACTTC | CASFQREYEQYF